These 5 T cell receptor beta chains came from one sample sequenced in a study of T cells in localized non-small cell lung cancer. The assay was immunoSEQ multiplex PCR, and TCRdb's table has in-frame clones only and misses some. The sample comprises roughly 4,000 clones, 25% of which are singletons, and under 9% rests with the top ten. The sample consisted of lung tumor tissue, taken before any cancer treatment. The receptors were gathered from a woman aged 35 to 69 with stage I lung adenocarcinoma.

Relative to its sample, this clone is large. The chain recombines TRBV29-1 with TRBJ1-1, with D possibly being TRBD1 (6 bases). The V gene lost 8 bases and the J gene lost 0 bases, with 16 bases spanning the gap. The CDR3 consists of 14 residues. In germline, CDR1 is SQVTM, CDR2 ANQGSEA. The CDR3: CSMTRGTMNTEAFF. In nucleotides, the CDR3 is TGCAGCATGACCAGGGGCACCATGAACACTGAAGCTTTCTTT.

CDR3 bases: TGTGCCAGCAGTGAAGCGCGGCCCCCTACCCAGTACTTC. Encoded protein: CASSEARPPTQYF. V is TRBV9 and J is TRBJ2-5; D unclear. The CDR3 covers 13 residues. Germline V gene sequence: CDR1 SGDLS, CDR2 YYNGEE. Trimming removed 5 bases from V and 8 bases from J, with 16 bases in between.

This clone was counted between two and nine times. V usage is TRBV6-8 and J usage is TRBJ1-5; D call uncertain. The CDR3 totals 13 residues. The germline V gene encodes CDR1 MNHGY and CDR2 SAAAGT. Trimming pared 7 bases from V and 4 bases from J, leaving 11 bases between. DNA for the CDR3: TGTGCCAGCAAGCAGCGCGTAAATCAGCCCCAGCATTTT. It yields the protein CASKQRVNQPQHF.

V and J are TRBV18 and TRBJ1-1; D may be TRBD1 (5 bases). The CDR3 spans 15 residues. V shed 6 bases and J shed 2 bases, with 16 bases lying between them. From germline, CDR1 is KGHSH and CDR2 LQKENI. Here the CDR3 reads CASSLRDGPNTEAFF. CDR3 nucleotide sequence: TGTGCCAGCTCGCTAAGGGACGGGCCAAACACTGAAGCTTTCTTT.

In nucleotides, the CDR3 is TGTGCCAGCAGCCGCAGCGGGGGGGCCTACAATGAGCAGTTCTTC. Residues: CASSRSGGAYNEQFF. The chain combines TRBV11-3 with TRBJ2-1; TRBD2 matches at 10 bases. V shed 5 bases, J shed 2 bases, and the junction held 3 bases outside the gene matches. CDR1 is SGHNT and CDR2 is YENEEA in the germline V gene. CDR3 length: 15 residues.